These T cell receptor beta chains were read from a single sample in a study of T cells in narcolepsy. Sequencing was performed with immunoSEQ multiplex PCR; in TCRdb, only in-frame clones are kept and a portion is missing. The repertoire includes some 30,000 clones, 80% of them detected once, and more than 0.85% sits in the top ten. The sequenced sample consisted of memory (CD45RA-) CD4+ T cells from blood. The receptors here all came from a human donor in good health. The CDR3 runs from the conserved cysteine through the conserved F or W. The order of the fields is J gene, D gene, V gene, clone size, CDR3 DNA, CDR3 protein. D genes are given only for firm matches. Size tells how often a clone was seen (once, few, many) or the class of an expanded clone, and some rows leave it out.

j_gene: TRBJ1-1; d_gene: -; v_gene: TRBV2; abundance: few; CDR3nt: TGTGCCAGCAGTGAAGGGGCAGTAGGTGAAGCTTTCTTT; CDR3aa: CASSEGAVGEAFF
j_gene: TRBJ1-2; d_gene: TRBD1; v_gene: TRBV5-1; abundance: -; CDR3nt: TGCGCCAGCAGCGTCGACAGGGGTGCGAACTATGGCTACACCTTC; CDR3aa: CASSVDRGANYGYTF
j_gene: TRBJ1-1; d_gene: -; v_gene: TRBV7-8; abundance: -; CDR3nt: TGTGCCAGAACCAGGCCCGGGCCCGCGTTCATGAACACTGAAGCTTTCTTT; CDR3aa: CARTRPGPAFMNTEAFF
j_gene: TRBJ2-2; d_gene: TRBD2; v_gene: TRBV28; abundance: -; CDR3nt: TGTGCCAGCAGTTTATGGGGGACTAGCGTTACCGGGGAGCTGTTTTTT; CDR3aa: CASSLWGTSVTGELFF
j_gene: TRBJ2-3; d_gene: -; v_gene: TRBV7-3; abundance: -; CDR3nt: TGTGCCAGCAGCAACCAGGGGACTACCGGCACAGATACGCAGTATTTT; CDR3aa: CASSNQGTTGTDTQYF
j_gene: TRBJ1-2; d_gene: -; v_gene: TRBV10-2; abundance: -; CDR3nt: TGCGCCAGCAGTTCCCACCCGTCGGCCCCCTTCTCTGGCTACACCTTC; CDR3aa: CASSSHPSAPFSGYTF
j_gene: TRBJ1-1; d_gene: -; v_gene: TRBV7-9; abundance: few; CDR3nt: TGTGCCAGCAGCTTAACCGGGTTGAACACTGAAGCTTTCTTT; CDR3aa: CASSLTGLNTEAFF
j_gene: TRBJ1-5; d_gene: -; v_gene: TRBV6-5; abundance: -; CDR3nt: TGTGCCAGCAGTGGTGTGGAGCCCCAGCATTTT; CDR3aa: CASSGVEPQHF
j_gene: TRBJ2-3; d_gene: TRBD2; v_gene: TRBV7-2; abundance: -; CDR3nt: TGTGCCAGCAGATCCGGGACTAGCGGGGGTCATGCGCAGTATTTT; CDR3aa: CASRSGTSGGHAQYF
j_gene: TRBJ2-2; d_gene: TRBD1; v_gene: TRBV5-1; abundance: -; CDR3nt: TGCGCCAGCAGCGGACCGGGACAGGGGGCGTCCGGGGAGCTGTTTTTT; CDR3aa: CASSGPGQGASGELFF
j_gene: TRBJ2-3; d_gene: -; v_gene: TRBV5-1; abundance: -; CDR3nt: TGCGCCAGCAGCTTGGCTGAAAGCACAGATACGCAGTATTTT; CDR3aa: CASSLAESTDTQYF
j_gene: TRBJ2-5; d_gene: -; v_gene: TRBV19; abundance: -; CDR3nt: TGTGCCAGTAGTACGACAGGCTACCAAGAGACCCAGTACTTC; CDR3aa: CASSTTGYQETQYF
j_gene: TRBJ2-7; d_gene: -; v_gene: TRBV7-6; abundance: medium-sized; CDR3nt: TGTGCCAGCAGCTCCCGGGGGCCCTACGAGCAGTACTTC; CDR3aa: CASSSRGPYEQYF
j_gene: TRBJ2-2; d_gene: -; v_gene: TRBV29-1; abundance: -; CDR3nt: TGCAGCGTTGTTGAGGGAGGCACCGGGGAGCTGTTTTTT; CDR3aa: CSVVEGGTGELFF
j_gene: TRBJ2-1; d_gene: -; v_gene: TRBV29-1; abundance: -; CDR3nt: TGCAGCACGAGGCCCCGGAACAATGAGCAGTTCTTC; CDR3aa: CSTRPRNNEQFF
j_gene: TRBJ2-7; d_gene: -; v_gene: TRBV4-1; abundance: -; CDR3nt: TGCGCCAGCAGCCAGGGCCCTGCCAACGAGCAGTACTTC; CDR3aa: CASSQGPANEQYF
j_gene: TRBJ2-5; d_gene: TRBD1; v_gene: TRBV7-2; abundance: -; CDR3nt: TGTGCCAGCAGCTTTGCAGGGGGAGAGCAGTACTTC; CDR3aa: CASSFAGGEQYF
j_gene: TRBJ2-3; d_gene: -; v_gene: TRBV10-3; abundance: -; CDR3nt: TGTGCCATCAGGCCCTCCTCGATGGGAGATACGCAGTATTTT; CDR3aa: CAIRPSSMGDTQYF
j_gene: TRBJ2-1; d_gene: TRBD1; v_gene: TRBV27; abundance: -; CDR3nt: TGTGCCAGCAGTTCGTGGGACAGGCGGTATAATGAGCAGTTCTTC; CDR3aa: CASSSWDRRYNEQFF
j_gene: TRBJ2-6; d_gene: TRBD2; v_gene: TRBV11-1; abundance: -; CDR3nt: TGTGCCAGCGGGACTAGCTGGAGCTCTGGGGCCAACGTCCTGACTTTC; CDR3aa: CASGTSWSSGANVLTF
j_gene: TRBJ2-7; d_gene: TRBD1; v_gene: TRBV7-8; abundance: -; CDR3nt: TGTGCCAGCAGCCCCAGGGGACAGGGAGCCTACGAGCAGTACTTC; CDR3aa: CASSPRGQGAYEQYF
j_gene: TRBJ2-7; d_gene: TRBD2; v_gene: TRBV6-6; abundance: -; CDR3nt: TGTGCCAGCAGTTACACTCAGCGGGAACAGCAGTACTTC; CDR3aa: CASSYTQREQQYF
j_gene: TRBJ2-3; d_gene: -; v_gene: TRBV7-2; abundance: -; CDR3nt: TGTGCCAGCAGCCGCGAAGGTTGGAGACCAAAAGATACGCAGTATTTT; CDR3aa: CASSREGWRPKDTQYF
j_gene: TRBJ1-3; d_gene: -; v_gene: TRBV7-8; abundance: few; CDR3nt: TGTGCCAGCAGCTTTTCGGACAGCTCTGGAAACACCATATATTTT; CDR3aa: CASSFSDSSGNTIYF
j_gene: TRBJ2-6; d_gene: TRBD2; v_gene: TRBV10-3; abundance: -; CDR3nt: TGTGCCATCAGTGAGTCTTTACTAGCGGGGGACCCCGGCTCTGGGGCCAACGTCCTGACTTTC; CDR3aa: CAISESLLAGDPGSGANVLTF